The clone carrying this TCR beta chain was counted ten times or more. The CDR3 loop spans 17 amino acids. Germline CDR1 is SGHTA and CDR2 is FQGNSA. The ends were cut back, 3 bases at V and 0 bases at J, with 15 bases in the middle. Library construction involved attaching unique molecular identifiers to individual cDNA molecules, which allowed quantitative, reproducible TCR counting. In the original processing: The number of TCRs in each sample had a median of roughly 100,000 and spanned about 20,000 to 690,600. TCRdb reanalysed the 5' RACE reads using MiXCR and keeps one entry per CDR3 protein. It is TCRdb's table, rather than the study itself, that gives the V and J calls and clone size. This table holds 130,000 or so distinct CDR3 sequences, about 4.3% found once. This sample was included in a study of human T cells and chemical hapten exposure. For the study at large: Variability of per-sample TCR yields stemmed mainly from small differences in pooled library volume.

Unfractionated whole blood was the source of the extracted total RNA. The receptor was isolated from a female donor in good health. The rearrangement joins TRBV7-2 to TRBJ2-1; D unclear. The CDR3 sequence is CASSFLGRLSSYNEQFF. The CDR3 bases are TGTGCCAGCAGCTTTTTGGGCAGGTTAAGCTCCTACAATGAGCAGTTCTTC.